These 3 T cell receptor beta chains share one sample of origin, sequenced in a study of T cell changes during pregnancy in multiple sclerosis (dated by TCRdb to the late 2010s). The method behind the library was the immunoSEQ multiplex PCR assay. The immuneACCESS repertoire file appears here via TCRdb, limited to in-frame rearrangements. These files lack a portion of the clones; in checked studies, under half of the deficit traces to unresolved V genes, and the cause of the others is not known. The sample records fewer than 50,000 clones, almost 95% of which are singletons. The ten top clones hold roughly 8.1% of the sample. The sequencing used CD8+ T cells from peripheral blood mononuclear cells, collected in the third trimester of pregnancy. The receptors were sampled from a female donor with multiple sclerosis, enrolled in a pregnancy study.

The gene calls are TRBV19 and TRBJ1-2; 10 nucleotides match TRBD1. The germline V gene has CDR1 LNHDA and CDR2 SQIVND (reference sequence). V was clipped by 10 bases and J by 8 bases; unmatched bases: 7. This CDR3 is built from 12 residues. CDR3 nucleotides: TGTGCCACCGGACAGGGGGTGAGGGGCTACACCTTC. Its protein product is CATGQGVRGYTF.

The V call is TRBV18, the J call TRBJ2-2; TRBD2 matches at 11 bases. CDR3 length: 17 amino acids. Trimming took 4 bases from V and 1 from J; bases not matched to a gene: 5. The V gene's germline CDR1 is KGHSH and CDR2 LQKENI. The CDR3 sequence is CASSLRLAGMNTGELFF. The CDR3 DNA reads TGTGCCAGCTCACTGCGACTAGCGGGGATGAACACCGGGGAGCTGTTTTTT.

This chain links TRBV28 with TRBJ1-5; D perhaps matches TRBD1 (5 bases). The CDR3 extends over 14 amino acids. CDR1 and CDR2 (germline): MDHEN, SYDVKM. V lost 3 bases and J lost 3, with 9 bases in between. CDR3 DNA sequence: TGTGCCAGCAGTTTTCCAGGGAACAATCAGCCCCAGCATTTT. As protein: CASSFPGNNQPQHF.